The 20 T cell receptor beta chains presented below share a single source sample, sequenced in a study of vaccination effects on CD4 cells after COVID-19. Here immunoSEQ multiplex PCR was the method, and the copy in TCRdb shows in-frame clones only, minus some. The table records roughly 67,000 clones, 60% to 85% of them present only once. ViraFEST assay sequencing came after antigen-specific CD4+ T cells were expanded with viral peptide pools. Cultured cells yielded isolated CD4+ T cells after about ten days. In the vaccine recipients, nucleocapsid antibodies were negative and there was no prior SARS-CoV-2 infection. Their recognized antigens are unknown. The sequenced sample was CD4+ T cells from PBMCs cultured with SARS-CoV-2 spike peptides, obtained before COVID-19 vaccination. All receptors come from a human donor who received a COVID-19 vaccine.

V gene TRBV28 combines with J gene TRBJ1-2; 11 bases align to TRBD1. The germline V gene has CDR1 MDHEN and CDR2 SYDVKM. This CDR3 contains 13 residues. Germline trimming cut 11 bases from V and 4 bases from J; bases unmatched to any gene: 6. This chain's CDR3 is CAGWTGGGYGYTF. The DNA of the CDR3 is TGTGCCGGATGGACAGGGGGCGGCTATGGCTACACCTTC.

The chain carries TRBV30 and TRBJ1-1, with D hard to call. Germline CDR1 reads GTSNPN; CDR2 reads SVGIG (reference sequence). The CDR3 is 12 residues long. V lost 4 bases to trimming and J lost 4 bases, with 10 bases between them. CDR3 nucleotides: TGTGCCTGGAAACAATCAGGCACTGAAGCTTTCTTT. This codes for CAWKQSGTEAFF.

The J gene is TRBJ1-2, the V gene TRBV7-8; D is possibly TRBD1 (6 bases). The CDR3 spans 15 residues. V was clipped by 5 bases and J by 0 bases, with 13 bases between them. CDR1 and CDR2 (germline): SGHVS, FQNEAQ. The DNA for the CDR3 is TGTGCCAGCAGCGGGGGGGGCGGCTCTAACTATGGCTACACCTTC. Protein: CASSGGGGSNYGYTF.

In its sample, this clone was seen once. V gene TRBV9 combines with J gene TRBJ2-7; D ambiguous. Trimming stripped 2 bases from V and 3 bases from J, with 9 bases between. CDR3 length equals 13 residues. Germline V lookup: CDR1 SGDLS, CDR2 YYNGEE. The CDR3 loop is CASSVVGGYEQYV. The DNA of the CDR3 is TGTGCCAGCAGCGTGGTTGGTGGCTACGAGCAGTACGTC.

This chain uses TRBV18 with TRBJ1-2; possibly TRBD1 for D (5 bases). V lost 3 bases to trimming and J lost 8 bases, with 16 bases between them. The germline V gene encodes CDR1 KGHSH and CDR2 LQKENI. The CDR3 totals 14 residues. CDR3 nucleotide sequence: TGTGCCAGCTCACCCCAGGGACGAGGGGAAGGCTACACCTTC. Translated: CASSPQGRGEGYTF.

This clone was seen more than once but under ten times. CDR3 amino acids: CASSLDYRTENTEAFF. The CDR3 DNA follows: TGTGCCAGCAGCTTAGATTACAGGACTGAGAACACTGAAGCTTTCTTT. This chain connects TRBV11-2 to TRBJ1-1; D is perhaps TRBD1 (5 bases). This CDR3 is 16 amino acids long. Between the trimmed V and J ends, which lost 0 bases and 1 base, there was a span of 12 bases. From germline, CDR1 is SGHAT and CDR2 FQNNGV.

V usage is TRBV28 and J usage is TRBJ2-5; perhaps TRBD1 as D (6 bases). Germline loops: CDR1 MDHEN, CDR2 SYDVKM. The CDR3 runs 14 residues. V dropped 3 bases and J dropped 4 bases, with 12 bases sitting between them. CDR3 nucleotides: TGTGCCAGCAGTTTTGGCAGGGGTCGAGAGACCCAGTACTTC. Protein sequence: CASSFGRGRETQYF.

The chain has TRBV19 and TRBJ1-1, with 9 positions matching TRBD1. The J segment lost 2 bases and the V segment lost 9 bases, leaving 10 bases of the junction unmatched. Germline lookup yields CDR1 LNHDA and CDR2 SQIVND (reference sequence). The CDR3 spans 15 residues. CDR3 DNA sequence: TGTGCCAGCGTAAGGGACAGGGCCCCCAACACTGAAGCTTTCTTT. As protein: CASVRDRAPNTEAFF. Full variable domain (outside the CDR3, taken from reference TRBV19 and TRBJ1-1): DGGITQSPKYLFRKEGQNVTLSCEQNLNHDAMYWYRQDPGQGLRLIYYSQIVNDFQKGDIAEGYSVSREKKESFPLTVTSAQKNPTAFYLCASVRDRAPNTEAFFGQGTRLTVV.

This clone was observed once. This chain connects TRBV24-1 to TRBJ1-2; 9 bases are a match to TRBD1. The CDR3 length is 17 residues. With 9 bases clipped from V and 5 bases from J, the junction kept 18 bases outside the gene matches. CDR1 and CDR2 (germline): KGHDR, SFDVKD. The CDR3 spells CATSSPILTGGPYGYTF. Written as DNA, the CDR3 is TGTGCCACCTCAAGCCCAATTCTTACAGGGGGCCCGTATGGCTACACCTTC.

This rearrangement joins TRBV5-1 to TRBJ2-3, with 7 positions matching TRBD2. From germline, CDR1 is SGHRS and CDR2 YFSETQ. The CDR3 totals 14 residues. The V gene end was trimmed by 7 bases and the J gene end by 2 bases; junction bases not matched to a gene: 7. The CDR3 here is CASGGSGVTDTQYF. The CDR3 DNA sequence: TGCGCCAGCGGAGGCAGCGGGGTCACAGATACGCAGTATTTT.

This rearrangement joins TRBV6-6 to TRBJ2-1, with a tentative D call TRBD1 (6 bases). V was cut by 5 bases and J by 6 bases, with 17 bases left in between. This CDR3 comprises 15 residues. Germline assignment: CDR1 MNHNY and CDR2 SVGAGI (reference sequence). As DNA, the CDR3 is TGTGCCAGCAGTGCTACAGGGTTACACCTCAATGAGCAGTTCTTC. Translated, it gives CASSATGLHLNEQFF.

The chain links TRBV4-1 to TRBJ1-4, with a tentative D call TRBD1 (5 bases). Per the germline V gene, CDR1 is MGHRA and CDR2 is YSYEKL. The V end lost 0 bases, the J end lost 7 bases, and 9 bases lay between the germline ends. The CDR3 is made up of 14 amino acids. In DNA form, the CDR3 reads TGCGCCAGCAGCCAAGATCGGGGGGTTGAAAAACTGTTTTTT. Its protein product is CASSQDRGVEKLFF.

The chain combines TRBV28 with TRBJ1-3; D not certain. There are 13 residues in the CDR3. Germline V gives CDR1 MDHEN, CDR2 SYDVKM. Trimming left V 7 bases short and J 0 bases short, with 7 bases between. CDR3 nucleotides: TGTGCCAGCATTTCGAGCTCTGGAAACACCATATATTTT. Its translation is CASISSSGNTIYF.

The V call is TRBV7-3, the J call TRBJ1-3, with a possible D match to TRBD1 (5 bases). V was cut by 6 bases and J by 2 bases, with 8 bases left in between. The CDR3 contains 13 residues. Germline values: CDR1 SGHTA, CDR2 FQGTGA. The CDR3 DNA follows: TGTGCCAGCAGAGAGGGGCCTGGAAACACCATATATTTT. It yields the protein CASREGPGNTIYF.

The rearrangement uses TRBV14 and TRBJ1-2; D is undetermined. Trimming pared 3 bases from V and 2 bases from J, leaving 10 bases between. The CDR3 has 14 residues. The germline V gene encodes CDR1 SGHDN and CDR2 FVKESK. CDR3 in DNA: TGTGCCAGCAGCCAGTTCACAGTGAACTATGGCTACACCTTC. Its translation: CASSQFTVNYGYTF.

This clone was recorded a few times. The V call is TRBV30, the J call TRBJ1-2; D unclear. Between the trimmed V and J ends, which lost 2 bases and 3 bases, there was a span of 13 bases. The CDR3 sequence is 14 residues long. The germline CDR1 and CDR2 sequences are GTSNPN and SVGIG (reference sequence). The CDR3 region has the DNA TGTGCCTGGAGTAAAGAGGGCCGCCACTATGGCTACACCTTC. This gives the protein CAWSKEGRHYGYTF.

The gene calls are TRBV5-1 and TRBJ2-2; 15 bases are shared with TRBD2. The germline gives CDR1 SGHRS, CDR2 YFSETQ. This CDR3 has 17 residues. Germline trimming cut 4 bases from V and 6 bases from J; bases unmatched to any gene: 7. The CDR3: CASSPRTSGGAAGELFF. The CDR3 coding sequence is TGCGCCAGCAGCCCCCGGACTAGCGGGGGGGCCGCCGGGGAGCTGTTTTTT.

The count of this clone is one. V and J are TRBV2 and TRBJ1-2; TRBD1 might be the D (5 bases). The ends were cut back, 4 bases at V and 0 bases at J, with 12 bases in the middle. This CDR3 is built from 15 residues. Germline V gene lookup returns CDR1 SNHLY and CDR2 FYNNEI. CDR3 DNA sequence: TGTGCCAGCAGTGTCAGTAGGGGACCTAACTATGGCTACACCTTC. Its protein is CASSVSRGPNYGYTF.

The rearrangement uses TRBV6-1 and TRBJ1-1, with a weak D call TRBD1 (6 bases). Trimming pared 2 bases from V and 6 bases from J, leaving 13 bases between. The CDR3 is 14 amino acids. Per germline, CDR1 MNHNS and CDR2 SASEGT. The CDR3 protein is CASSELTGLPEAFF. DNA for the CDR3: TGTGCCAGCAGTGAACTAACAGGGCTCCCTGAAGCTTTCTTT.

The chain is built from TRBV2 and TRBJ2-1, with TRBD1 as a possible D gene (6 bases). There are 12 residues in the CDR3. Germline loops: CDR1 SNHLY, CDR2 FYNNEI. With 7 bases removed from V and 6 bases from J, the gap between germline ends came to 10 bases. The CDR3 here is CASKRGSNEQFF. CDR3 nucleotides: TGTGCCAGCAAAAGGGGGAGCAATGAGCAGTTCTTC.